This T cell receptor beta chain is from a study of regulatory T cells in long-lasting Graves disease. Study as a whole: Persistent Graves' disease required over 5 years of antithyroid drugs and positive TSH receptor antibodies.

The sample holds a few counts of this clonotype. The antigen is undetermined. Building the TCR beta libraries relied on iRepertoire HTBI primers, and CDR3 regions underwent Arm-PCR. TCRdb used MiXCR to reprocess the multiplex PCR reads, holding one entry per CDR3 protein. This sample has fewer than 550,000 distinct CDR3 sequences, with under 25% found just once. With 5 bases removed from V and 0 bases from J, the gap between germline ends came to 10 bases. Per the germline V gene, CDR1 is SGHTA and CDR2 is FQGNSA. The CDR3 runs 14 residues. Noted time point: persistent/refractory GD, antithyroid drugs over 5 years with positive TRAb. PBMCs were the source of the RNA used for TCR sequencing. EDTA tubes were used for drawing around 8.8 milliliters of peripheral blood. Points from the study as a whole: There was favoring of TRBV28, TRBJ1-2 and TRBJ2-5 in persistent disease. Results may be inaccurate due to the small sample size.

The rearrangement uses TRBV7-2 and TRBJ1-2; no reliable D call. The receptor comes from a female donor with Graves disease. Sequenced material: peripheral blood mononuclear cells (PBMCs), taken when the disease was refractory, from a patient treated with antithyroid drugs. This CDR3 is CASSRRQANYGYTF. The DNA for the CDR3 is TGTGCCAGCAGCCGGCGTCAGGCTAACTATGGCTACACCTTC.